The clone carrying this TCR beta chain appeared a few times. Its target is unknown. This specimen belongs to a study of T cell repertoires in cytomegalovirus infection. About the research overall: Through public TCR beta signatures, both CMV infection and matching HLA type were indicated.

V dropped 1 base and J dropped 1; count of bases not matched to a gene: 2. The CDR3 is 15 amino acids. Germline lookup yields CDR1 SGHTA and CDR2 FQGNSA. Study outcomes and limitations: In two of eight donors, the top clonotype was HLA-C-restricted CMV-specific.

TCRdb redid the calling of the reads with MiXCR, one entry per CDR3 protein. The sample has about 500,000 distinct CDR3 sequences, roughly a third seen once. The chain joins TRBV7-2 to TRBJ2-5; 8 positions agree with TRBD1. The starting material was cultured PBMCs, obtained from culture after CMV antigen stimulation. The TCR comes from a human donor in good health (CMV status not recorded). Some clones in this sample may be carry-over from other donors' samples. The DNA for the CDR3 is TGTGCCAGCAGCTTAGGGACAGGGAGCCAAGAGACCCAGTACTTC. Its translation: CASSLGTGSQETQYF.